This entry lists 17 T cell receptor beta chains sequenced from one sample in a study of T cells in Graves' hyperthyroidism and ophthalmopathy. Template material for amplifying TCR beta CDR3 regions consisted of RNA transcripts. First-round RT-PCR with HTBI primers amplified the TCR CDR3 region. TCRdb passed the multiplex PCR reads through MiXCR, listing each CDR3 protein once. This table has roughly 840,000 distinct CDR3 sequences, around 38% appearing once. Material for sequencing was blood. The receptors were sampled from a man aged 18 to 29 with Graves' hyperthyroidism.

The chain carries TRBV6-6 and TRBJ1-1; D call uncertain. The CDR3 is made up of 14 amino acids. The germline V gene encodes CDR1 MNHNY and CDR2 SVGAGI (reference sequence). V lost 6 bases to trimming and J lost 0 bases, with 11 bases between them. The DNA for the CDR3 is TGTGCCAGCAGAACCACACCCATGAACACTGAAGCTTTCTTT. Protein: CASRTTPMNTEAFF.

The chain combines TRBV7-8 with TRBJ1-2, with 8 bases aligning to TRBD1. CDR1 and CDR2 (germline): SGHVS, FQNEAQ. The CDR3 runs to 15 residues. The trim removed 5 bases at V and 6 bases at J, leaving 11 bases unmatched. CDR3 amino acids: CASSPSITGGDGYTF. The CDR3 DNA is TGTGCCAGCAGCCCGTCAATCACAGGGGGGGATGGCTACACCTTC.

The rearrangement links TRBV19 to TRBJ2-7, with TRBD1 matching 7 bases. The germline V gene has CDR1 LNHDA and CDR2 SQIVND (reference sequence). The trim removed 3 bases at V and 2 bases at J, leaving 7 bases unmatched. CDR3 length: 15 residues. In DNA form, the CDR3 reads TGTGCCAGTAGTATGGATCCGGGACAGACCTACGAGCAGTACTTC. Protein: CASSMDPGQTYEQYF.

The CDR3 region has the DNA TGCAGTGCTAGTGGGACTAGCGGGACCGGGGAGCTGTTTTTT. Encoded protein: CSASGTSGTGELFF. The J gene is TRBJ2-2, the V gene TRBV20-1; 12 bases align to TRBD2. With V trimmed by 3 bases and J by 5 bases, 1 base remained unmatched. Germline CDR1 and CDR2: DFQATT and SNEGSKA (reference sequence). CDR3 size: 14 residues.

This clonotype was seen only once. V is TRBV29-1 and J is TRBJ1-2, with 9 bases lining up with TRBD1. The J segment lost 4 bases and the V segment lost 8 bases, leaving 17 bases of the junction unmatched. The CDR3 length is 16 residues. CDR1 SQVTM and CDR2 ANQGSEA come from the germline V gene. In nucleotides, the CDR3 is TGCAGCAGCTCGACCGGACAGGGGCCCCAGGGCTATGGCTACACCTTC. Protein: CSSSTGQGPQGYGYTF.

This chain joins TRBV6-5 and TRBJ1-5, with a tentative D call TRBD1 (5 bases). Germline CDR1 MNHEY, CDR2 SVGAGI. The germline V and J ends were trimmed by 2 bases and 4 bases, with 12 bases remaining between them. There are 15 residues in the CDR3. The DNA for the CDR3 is TGTGCCAGCAGTTACCTCCCAGGGATTAATCAGCCCCAGCATTTT. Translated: CASSYLPGINQPQHF.

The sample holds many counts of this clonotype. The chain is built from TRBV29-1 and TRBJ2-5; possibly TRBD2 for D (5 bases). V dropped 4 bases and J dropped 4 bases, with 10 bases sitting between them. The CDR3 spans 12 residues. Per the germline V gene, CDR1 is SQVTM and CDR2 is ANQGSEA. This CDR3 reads CSVARGGETQYF. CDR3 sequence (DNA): TGCAGCGTTGCCCGTGGAGGAGAGACCCAGTACTTC.

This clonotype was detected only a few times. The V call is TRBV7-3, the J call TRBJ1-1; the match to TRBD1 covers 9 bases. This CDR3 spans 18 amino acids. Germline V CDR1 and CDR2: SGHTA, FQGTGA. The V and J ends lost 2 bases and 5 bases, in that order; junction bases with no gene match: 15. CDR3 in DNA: TGTGCCAGCAGCTTATCGACGCGCGGGACAGGGCTTCCTACTGAAGCTTTCTTT. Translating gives CASSLSTRGTGLPTEAFF.

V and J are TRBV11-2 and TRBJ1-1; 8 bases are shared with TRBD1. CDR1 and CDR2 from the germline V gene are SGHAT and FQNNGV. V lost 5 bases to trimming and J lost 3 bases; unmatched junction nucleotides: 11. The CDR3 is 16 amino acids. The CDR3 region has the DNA TGTGCCAGCAGCCGAACCGGGACAGGAATCCACACTGAAGCTTTCTTT. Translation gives CASSRTGTGIHTEAFF.

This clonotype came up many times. The CDR3: CSVRLNQETQYF. Here the CDR3 DNA reads TGCAGCGTTAGACTAAACCAAGAGACCCAGTACTTC. The rearrangement joins TRBV29-1 to TRBJ2-5, with D possibly being TRBD2 (5 bases). Deletions cut 5 bases from V and 0 bases from J, with 7 bases between. The CDR3 has 12 amino acids. Germline V CDR1 and CDR2: SQVTM, ANQGSEA.

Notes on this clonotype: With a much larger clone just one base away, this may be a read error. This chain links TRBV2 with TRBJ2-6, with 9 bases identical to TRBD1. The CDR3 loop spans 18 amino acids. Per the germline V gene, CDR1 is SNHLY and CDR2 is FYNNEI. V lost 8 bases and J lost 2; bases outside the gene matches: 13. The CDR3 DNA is TGTGCCAGCGGGACAGGGTTTGAGGGGGTGGCTGGGGCCAACGTCCTGACTTTC. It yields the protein CASGTGFEGVAGANVLTF.

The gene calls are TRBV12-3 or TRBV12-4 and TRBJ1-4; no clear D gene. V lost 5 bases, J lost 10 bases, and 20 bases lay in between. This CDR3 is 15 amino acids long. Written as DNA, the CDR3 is TGTGCCAGCAGTACTACCGGGTCCTTCGGTGGAAAACTGTTTTTT. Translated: CASSTTGSFGGKLFF.

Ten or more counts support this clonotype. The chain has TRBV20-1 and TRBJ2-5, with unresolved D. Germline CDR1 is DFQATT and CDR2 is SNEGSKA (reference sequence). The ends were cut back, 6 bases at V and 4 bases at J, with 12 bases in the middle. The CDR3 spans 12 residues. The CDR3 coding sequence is TGCAGTGCCGAGTTAATCACAGAGACCCAGTACTTC. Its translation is CSAELITETQYF.

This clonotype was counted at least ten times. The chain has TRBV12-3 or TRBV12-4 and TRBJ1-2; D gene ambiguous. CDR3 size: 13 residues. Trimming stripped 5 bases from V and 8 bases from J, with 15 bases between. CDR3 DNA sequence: TGTGCCAGCAGTGTCACCAGGTTGAGCGGCTACACCTTC. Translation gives CASSVTRLSGYTF.

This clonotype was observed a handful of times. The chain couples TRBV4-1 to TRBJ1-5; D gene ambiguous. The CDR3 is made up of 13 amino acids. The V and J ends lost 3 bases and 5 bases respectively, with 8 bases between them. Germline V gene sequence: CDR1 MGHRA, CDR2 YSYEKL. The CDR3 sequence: CASSQTPDQPQHF. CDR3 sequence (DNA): TGCGCCAGCAGCCAGACCCCTGATCAGCCCCAGCATTTT.

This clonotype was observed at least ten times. CDR3 DNA: TGCGCCAGCAGCTTGATAGCGAACACTGAAGCTTTCTTT. This codes for CASSLIANTEAFF. The V and J genes are TRBV5-1 and TRBJ1-1, with D hard to call. Trimming pared 1 base from V and 1 base from J, leaving 5 bases between. Germline lookup yields CDR1 SGHRS and CDR2 YFSETQ. The CDR3 extends over 13 amino acids.

CDR3 sequence: CASSYGPGVDTEAFF. The CDR3, as DNA: TGTGCCAGCAGTTACGGTCCGGGTGTGGACACTGAAGCTTTCTTT. The gene calls are TRBV6-5 and TRBJ1-1; D is ambiguous. Germline values: CDR1 MNHEY, CDR2 SVGAGI. This CDR3 spans 15 amino acids. V lost 2 bases and J 3 bases, leaving 13 bases between the germline ends.